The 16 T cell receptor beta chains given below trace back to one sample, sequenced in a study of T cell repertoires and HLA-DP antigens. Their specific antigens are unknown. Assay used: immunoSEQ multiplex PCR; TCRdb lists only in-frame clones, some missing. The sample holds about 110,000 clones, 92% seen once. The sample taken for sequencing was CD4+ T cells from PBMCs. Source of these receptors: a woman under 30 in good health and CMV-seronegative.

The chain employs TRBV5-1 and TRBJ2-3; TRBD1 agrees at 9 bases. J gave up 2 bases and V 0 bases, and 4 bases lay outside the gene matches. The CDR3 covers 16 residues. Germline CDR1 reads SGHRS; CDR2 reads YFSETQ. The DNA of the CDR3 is TGCGCCAGCAGCTTGGTGGACAGGGGTTACACAGATACGCAGTATTTT. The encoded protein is CASSLVDRGYTDTQYF.

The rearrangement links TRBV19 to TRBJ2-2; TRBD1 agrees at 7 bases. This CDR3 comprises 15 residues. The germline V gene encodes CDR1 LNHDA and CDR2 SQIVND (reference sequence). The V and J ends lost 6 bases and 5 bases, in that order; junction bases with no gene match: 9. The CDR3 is CASRGGTEKTGELFF. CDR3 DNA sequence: TGTGCCAGTAGGGGTGGGACAGAGAAAACCGGGGAGCTGTTTTTT.

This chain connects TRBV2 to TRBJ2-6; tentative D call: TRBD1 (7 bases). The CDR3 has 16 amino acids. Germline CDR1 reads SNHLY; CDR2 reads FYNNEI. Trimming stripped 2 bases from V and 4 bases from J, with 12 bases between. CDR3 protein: CASSELTGRGANVLTF. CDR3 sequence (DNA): TGTGCCAGCAGTGAATTGACAGGGAGGGGGGCCAACGTCCTGACTTTC.

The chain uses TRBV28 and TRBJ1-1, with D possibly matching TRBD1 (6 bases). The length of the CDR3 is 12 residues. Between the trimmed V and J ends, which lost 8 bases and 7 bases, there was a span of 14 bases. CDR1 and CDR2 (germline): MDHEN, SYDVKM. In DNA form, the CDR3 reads TGTGCCAGCGACAGGAGAGGCAGTGAAGCTTTCTTT. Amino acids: CASDRRGSEAFF.

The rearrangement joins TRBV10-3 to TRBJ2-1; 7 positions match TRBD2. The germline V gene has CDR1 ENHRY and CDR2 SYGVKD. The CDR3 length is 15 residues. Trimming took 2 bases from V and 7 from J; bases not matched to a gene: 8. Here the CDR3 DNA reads TGTGCCATCAGTGAGGGACTAGTTAAAGGGAATGAGCAGTTCTTC. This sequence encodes CAISEGLVKGNEQFF.

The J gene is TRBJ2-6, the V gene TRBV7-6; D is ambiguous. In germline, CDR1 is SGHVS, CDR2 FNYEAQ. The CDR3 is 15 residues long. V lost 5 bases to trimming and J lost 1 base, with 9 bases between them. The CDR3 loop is CASSQTYSGANVLTF. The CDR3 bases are TGTGCCAGCAGCCAAACCTATTCTGGGGCCAACGTCCTGACTTTC.

The chain's CDR3 is CASSFGGRETQYF. In DNA, the CDR3 is TGTGCCAGCAGCTTCGGGGGGCGGGAGACCCAGTACTTC. The gene calls are TRBV5-4 and TRBJ2-5; the D gene is possibly TRBD2 (7 bases). CDR1 is SGHNT and CDR2 is YYREEE in the germline V gene (reference sequence). V lost 2 bases to trimming and J lost 5 bases, with 10 bases between them. This CDR3 comprises 13 residues.

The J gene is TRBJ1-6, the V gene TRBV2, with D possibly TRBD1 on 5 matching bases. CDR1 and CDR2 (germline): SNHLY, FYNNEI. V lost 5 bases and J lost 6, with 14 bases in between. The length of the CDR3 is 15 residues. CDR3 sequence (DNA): TGTGCCAGCAGTCCCGTGGGGGTTGGTAATTCACCCCTCCACTTT. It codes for CASSPVGVGNSPLHF.

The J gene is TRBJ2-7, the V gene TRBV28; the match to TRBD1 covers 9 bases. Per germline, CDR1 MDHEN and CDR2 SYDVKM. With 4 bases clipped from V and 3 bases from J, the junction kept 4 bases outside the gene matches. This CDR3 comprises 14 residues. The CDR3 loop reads CASSSPGQGYEQYF. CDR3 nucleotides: TGTGCCAGCAGTTCACCGGGACAGGGCTACGAGCAGTACTTC.

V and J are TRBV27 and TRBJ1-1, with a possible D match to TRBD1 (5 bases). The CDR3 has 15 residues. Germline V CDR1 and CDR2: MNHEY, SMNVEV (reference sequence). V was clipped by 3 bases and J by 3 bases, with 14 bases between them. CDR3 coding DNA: TGTGCCAGCAGTTTTCTCAGGGCAATGCACACTGAAGCTTTCTTT. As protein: CASSFLRAMHTEAFF.

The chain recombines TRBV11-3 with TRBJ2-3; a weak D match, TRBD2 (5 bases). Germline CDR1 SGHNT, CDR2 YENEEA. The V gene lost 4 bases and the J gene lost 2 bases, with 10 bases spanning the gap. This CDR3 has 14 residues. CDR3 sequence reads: CASSSGSTTDTQYF. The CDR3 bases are TGTGCCAGCAGCTCGGGGTCAACCACAGATACGCAGTATTTT.

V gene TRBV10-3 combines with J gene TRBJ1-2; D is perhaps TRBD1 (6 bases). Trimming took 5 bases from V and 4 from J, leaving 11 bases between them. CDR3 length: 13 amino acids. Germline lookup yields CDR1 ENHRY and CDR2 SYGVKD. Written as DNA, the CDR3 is TGTGCCATCAGTCTGGCAGGGGTCTATGGCTACACCTTC. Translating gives CAISLAGVYGYTF.

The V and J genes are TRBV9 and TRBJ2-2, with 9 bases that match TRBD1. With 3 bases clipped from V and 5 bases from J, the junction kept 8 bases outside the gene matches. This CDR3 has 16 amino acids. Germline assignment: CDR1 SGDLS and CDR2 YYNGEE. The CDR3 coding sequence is TGTGCCAGCAGCGCCCCAGGACAGGGGACTACCGGGGAGCTGTTTTTT. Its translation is CASSAPGQGTTGELFF.

Here the CDR3 reads CASSFPLWEFGNQPQHF. In DNA, the CDR3 is TGTGCCAGCAGTTTCCCTCTTTGGGAGTTTGGAAATCAGCCCCAGCATTTT. The V gene is TRBV28, the J gene TRBJ1-5; no reliable D call. CDR1 is MDHEN and CDR2 is SYDVKM in the germline V gene. Deletions cut 3 bases from V and 4 bases from J, with 19 bases between. This CDR3 comprises 17 residues.

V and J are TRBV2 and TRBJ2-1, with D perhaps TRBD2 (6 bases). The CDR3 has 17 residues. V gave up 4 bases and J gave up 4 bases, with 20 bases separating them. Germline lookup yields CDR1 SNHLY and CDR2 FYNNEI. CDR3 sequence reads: CASSVGGGGIIYNEQFF. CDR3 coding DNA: TGTGCCAGCAGTGTTGGCGGTGGCGGGATAATTTACAATGAGCAGTTCTTC.

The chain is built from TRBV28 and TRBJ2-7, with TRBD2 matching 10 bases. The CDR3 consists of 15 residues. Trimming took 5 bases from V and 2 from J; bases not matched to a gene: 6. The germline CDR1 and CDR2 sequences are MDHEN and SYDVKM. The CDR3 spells CASSLGTSVTYEQYF. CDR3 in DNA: TGTGCCAGCAGTCTCGGGACTAGCGTTACCTACGAGCAGTACTTC.